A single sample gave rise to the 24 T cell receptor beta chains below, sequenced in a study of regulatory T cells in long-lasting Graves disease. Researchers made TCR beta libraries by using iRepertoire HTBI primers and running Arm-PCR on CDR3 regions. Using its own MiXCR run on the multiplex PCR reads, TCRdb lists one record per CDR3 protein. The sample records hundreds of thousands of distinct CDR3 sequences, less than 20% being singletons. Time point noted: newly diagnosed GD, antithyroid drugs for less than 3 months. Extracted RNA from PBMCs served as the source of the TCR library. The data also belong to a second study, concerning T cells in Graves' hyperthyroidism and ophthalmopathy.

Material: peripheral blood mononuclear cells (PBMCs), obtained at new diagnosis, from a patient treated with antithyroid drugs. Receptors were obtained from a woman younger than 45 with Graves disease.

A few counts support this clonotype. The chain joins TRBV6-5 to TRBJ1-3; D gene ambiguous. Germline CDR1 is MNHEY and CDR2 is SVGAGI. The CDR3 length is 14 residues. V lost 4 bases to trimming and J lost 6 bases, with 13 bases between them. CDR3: CASSFGRLENTIYF. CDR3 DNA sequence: TGTGCCAGCAGTTTCGGCAGGCTCGAAAACACCATATATTTT.

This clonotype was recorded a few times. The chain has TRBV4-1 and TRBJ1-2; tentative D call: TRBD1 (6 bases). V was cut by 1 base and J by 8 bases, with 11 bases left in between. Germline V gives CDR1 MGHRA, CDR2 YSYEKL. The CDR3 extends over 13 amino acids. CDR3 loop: CASSQAEGEGYTF. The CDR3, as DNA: TGCGCCAGCAGCCAAGCCGAGGGGGAAGGCTACACCTTC.

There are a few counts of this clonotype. The CDR3 nucleotides are TGTGCCAGCAGTACTATCAGGGACTATGGCTACACCTTC. This translates into CASSTIRDYGYTF. V is TRBV27 and J is TRBJ1-2, with D possibly being TRBD1 (5 bases). The CDR3 covers 13 residues. Germline V gives CDR1 MNHEY, CDR2 SMNVEV (reference sequence). Trimming cost V 5 bases and J 3 bases, with 10 bases left between them.

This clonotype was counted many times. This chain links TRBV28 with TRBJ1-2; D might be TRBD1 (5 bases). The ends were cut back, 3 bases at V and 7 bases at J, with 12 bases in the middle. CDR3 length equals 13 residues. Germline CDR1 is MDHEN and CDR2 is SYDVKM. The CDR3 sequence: CASSLGEEVGYTF. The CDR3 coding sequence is TGTGCCAGCAGTTTGGGGGAGGAGGTTGGCTACACCTTC.

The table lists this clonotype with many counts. The CDR3 spells CASSLDGLAEAFF. The CDR3, as DNA: TGCGCCAGCAGCTTGGACGGGTTGGCTGAAGCTTTCTTT. This rearrangement joins TRBV5-1 to TRBJ1-1, with D uncertain. The CDR3 runs to 13 residues. Germline V gene lookup returns CDR1 SGHRS and CDR2 YFSETQ. Trimming left V 0 bases short and J 6 bases short, with 9 bases between.

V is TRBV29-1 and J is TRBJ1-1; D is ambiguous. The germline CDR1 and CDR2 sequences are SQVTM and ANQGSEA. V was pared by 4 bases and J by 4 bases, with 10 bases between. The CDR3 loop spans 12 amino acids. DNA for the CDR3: TGCAGCGTTGCAGGAGGGAGCACTGAAGCTTTCTTT. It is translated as CSVAGGSTEAFF.

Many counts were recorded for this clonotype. CDR3 amino acids: CASSISGGVLSYEQYF. For the CDR3, the DNA is TGTGCCAGCAGCATAAGCGGCGGAGTATTGTCCTACGAGCAGTACTTC. V usage is TRBV27 and J usage is TRBJ2-7, with a weak D call TRBD2 (5 bases). The germline V and J ends were trimmed by 6 bases and 1 base, with 19 bases remaining between them. The CDR3 extends over 16 amino acids. Germline CDR1 is MNHEY and CDR2 is SMNVEV (reference sequence).

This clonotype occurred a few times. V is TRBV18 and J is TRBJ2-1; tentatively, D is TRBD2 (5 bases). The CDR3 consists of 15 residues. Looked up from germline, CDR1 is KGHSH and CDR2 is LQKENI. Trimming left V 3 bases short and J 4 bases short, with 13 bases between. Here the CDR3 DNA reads TGTGCCAGCTCACCTGTTAGCGTTCAGTACAATGAGCAGTTCTTC. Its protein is CASSPVSVQYNEQFF.

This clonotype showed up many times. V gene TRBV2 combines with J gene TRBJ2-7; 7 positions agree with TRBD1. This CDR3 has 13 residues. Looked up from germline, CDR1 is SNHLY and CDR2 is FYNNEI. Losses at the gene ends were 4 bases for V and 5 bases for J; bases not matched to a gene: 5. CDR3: CASSGQGINEQYF. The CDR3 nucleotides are TGTGCCAGCAGTGGACAGGGAATCAACGAGCAGTACTTC.

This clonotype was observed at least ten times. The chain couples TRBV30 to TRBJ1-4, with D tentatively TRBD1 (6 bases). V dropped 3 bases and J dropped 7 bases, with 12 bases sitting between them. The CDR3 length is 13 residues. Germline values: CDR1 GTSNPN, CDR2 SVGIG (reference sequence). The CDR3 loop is CAWSSRGSEKLFF. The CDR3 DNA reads TGTGCCTGGAGCAGCAGGGGAAGTGAAAAACTGTTTTTT.

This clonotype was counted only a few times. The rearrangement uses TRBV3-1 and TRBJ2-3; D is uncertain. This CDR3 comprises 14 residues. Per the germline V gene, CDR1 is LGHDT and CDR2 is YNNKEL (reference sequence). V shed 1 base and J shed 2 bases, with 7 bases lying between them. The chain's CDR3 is CASSQAQVTDTQYF. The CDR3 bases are TGTGCCAGCAGCCAAGCCCAGGTCACAGATACGCAGTATTTT.

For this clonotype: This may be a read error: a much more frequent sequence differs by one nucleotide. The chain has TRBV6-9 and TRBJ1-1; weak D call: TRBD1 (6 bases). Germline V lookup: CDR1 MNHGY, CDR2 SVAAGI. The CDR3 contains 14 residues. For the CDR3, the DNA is TGTGCCAACAGTTATGGACAGACAAACACTGAAGCTTTCTTT. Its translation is CANSYGQTNTEAFF.

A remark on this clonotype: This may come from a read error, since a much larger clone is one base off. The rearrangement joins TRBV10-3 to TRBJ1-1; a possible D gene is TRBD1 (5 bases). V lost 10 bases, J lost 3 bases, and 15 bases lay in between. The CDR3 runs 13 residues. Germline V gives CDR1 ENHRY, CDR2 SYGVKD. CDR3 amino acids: CATGGTEDTEAFF. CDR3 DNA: TGTGCCACCGGAGGGACGGAGGACACTGAAGCTTTCTTT.

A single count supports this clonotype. CDR3 residues: CASSPANTRTETQYF. CDR3 in DNA: TGTGCCAGCAGCCCGGCTAACACCCGTACCGAGACCCAGTACTTC. The chain has TRBV3-1 and TRBJ2-5; D unresolved. The V and J ends lost 4 bases and 5 bases respectively, with 17 bases between them. CDR1 is LGHDT and CDR2 is YNNKEL in the germline V gene (reference sequence). CDR3 length: 15 residues.

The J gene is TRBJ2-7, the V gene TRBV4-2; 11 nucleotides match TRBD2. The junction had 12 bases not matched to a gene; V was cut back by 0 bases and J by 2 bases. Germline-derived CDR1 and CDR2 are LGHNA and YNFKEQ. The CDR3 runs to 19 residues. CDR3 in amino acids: CASSQDGPHPSGRTYEQYF. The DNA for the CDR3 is TGTGCCAGCAGCCAAGATGGGCCTCATCCTAGCGGGAGGACCTACGAGCAGTACTTC.

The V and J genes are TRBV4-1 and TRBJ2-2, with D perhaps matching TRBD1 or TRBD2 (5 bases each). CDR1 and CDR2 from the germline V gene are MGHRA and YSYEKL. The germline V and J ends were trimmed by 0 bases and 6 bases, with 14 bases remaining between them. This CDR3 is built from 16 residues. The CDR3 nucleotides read TGCGCCAGCAGCCAAGAGGATCTGCTGGGGGCCGGGGAGCTGTTTTTT. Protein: CASSQEDLLGAGELFF.

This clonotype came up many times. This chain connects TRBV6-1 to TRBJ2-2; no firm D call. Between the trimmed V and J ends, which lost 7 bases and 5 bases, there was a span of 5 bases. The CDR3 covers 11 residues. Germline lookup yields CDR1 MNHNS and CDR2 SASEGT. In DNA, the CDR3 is TGTGCCAGCACCTTTACCGGGGAGCTGTTTTTT. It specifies CASTFTGELFF.

The CDR3 bases are TGTGCCAGCAGCTCTACCCCGGGACACCTCTACAATGAGCAGTTCTTC. Its translation: CASSSTPGHLYNEQFF. The chain carries TRBV7-8 and TRBJ2-1; D is possibly TRBD1 (6 bases). CDR1 is SGHVS, CDR2 FQNEAQ, per germline. The CDR3 loop spans 16 amino acids. V was pared by 4 bases and J by 3 bases, with 16 bases between.

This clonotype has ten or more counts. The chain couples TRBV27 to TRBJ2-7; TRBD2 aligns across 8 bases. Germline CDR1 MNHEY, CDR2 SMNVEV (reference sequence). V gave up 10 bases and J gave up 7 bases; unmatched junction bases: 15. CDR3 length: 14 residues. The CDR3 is CATRGTGGPGEQYF. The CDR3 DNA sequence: TGTGCCACCAGGGGTACGGGAGGGCCAGGGGAGCAGTACTTC.

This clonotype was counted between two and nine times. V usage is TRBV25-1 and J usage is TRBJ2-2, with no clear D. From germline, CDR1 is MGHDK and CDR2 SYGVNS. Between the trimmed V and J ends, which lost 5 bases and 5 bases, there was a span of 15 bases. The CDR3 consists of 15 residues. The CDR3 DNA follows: TGTGCCAGCAGTTCCCCAACCCAGTATACCGGGGAGCTGTTTTTT. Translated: CASSSPTQYTGELFF. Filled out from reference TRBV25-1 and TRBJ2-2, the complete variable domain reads EADIYQTPRYLVIGTGKKITLECSQTMGHDKMYWYQQDPGMELHLIHYSYGVNSTEKGDLSSESTVSRIRTEHFPLTLESARPSHTSQYLCASSSPTQYTGELFFGEGSRLTVL.

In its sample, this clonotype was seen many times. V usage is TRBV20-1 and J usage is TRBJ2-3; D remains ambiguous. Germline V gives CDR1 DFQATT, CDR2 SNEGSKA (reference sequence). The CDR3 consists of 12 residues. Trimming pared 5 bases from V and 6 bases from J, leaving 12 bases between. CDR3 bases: TGCAGTGCTTCCTCGCCGCCGGATACGCAGTATTTT. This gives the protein CSASSPPDTQYF.

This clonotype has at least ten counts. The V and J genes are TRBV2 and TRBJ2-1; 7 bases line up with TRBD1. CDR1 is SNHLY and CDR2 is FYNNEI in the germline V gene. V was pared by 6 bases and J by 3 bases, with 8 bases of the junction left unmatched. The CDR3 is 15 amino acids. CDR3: CASRRDRAFYNEQFF. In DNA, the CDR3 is TGTGCCAGCAGGCGCGACAGGGCTTTCTACAATGAGCAGTTCTTC.

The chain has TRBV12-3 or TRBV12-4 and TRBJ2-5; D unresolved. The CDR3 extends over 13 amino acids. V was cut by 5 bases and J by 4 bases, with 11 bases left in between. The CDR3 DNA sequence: TGTGCCAGCAGTCCCCTCGGTGCAGAGACCCAGTACTTC. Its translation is CASSPLGAETQYF.

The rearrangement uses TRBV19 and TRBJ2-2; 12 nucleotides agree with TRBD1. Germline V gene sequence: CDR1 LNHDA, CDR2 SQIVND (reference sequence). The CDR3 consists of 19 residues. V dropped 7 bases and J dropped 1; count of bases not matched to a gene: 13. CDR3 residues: CASINPGQGASLNTGELFF. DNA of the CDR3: TGTGCCAGTATCAATCCGGGACAGGGGGCGTCCCTGAACACCGGGGAGCTGTTTTTT. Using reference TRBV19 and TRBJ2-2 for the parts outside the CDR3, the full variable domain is DGGITQSPKYLFRKEGQNVTLSCEQNLNHDAMYWYRQDPGQGLRLIYYSQIVNDFQKGDIAEGYSVSREKKESFPLTVTSAQKNPTAFYLCASINPGQGASLNTGELFFGEGSRLTVL.